What follows are 2 T cell receptor beta chains derived from one specimen sequenced in a study of T cell responses to AZD1222 COVID-19 vaccine. Assay used: immunoSEQ multiplex PCR; TCRdb lists only in-frame clones, some missing. The top ten clones hold 3.5% to 5.5% of a sample with about 180,000 clones, just under 90% of them seen once. Sequencing was performed on peripheral blood, taken 28 days after the second dose of the MenACWY control vaccine. The receptors here all came from an adult who received the MenACWY meningococcal vaccine as a control.

This sequence joins TRBV5-1 and TRBJ2-7; D is perhaps TRBD1 or TRBD2 (5 bases each). Trimming took 0 bases from V and 3 from J, leaving 13 bases between them. The CDR3 is made up of 15 amino acids. Germline V gene data show CDR1 as SGHRS and CDR2 as YFSETQ. CDR3 loop: CASSLGGTGRYEQYF. The CDR3, as DNA: TGCGCCAGCAGCTTGGGGGGTACGGGACGCTACGAGCAGTACTTC.

The gene calls are TRBV7-9 and TRBJ2-3; D ambiguous. CDR1 and CDR2 from the germline V gene are SEHNR and FQNEAQ (reference sequence). V lost 5 bases and J 0 bases, leaving 9 bases between the germline ends. The CDR3 spans 14 residues. In DNA form, the CDR3 reads TGTGCCAGCAGCCCAACGACTAGCACAGATACGCAGTATTTT. Translating gives CASSPTTSTDTQYF.